The next 17 T cell receptor beta chains were all read from a single sample in a study of T cell responses to AZD1222 COVID-19 vaccine. Only in-frame clones appear in the TCRdb table, and some are missing; sequencing was by immunoSEQ multiplex PCR. The sample shows more than 95,000 clones, about 94% of them seen only once. The source material was peripheral blood, sampled on day 0 of AZD1222 vaccination. The origin of the receptors is an adult in good health.

The chain joins TRBV19 to TRBJ2-3; 8 bases fit TRBD1. The CDR3 totals 15 residues. Losses at the gene ends were 4 bases for V and 0 bases for J; bases not matched to a gene: 3. CDR1 is LNHDA and CDR2 is SQIVND in the germline V gene (reference sequence). In nucleotides, the CDR3 is TGTGCCAGTAGTACGGGACAGGAGAGCACAGATACGCAGTATTTT. It is translated as CASSTGQESTDTQYF.

The chain has TRBV5-1 and TRBJ2-5, with 7 positions matching TRBD1. The CDR3 has 14 amino acids. Germline loops: CDR1 SGHRS, CDR2 YFSETQ. The J segment lost 3 bases and the V segment lost 3 bases, leaving 5 bases of the junction unmatched. The CDR3: CASSSVGTEETQYF. CDR3 sequence (DNA): TGCGCCAGCAGCTCGGTTGGGACAGAAGAGACCCAGTACTTC.

The chain joins TRBV5-4 to TRBJ1-2; D is perhaps TRBD1 (6 bases). The CDR3 runs to 15 residues. V lost 10 bases, J lost 3 bases, and 22 bases lay in between. CDR1 and CDR2 (germline): SGHNT, YYREEE (reference sequence). This CDR3 is CASNKGGGAHYGYTF. The CDR3 nucleotides are TGTGCCTCGAACAAGGGGGGAGGGGCACACTATGGCTACACCTTC. The whole variable domain, filled in from reference TRBV5-4 and TRBJ1-2, reads ETGVTQSPTHLIKTRGQQVTLRCSSQSGHNTVSWYQQALGQGPQFIFQYYREEENGRGNFPPRFSGLQFPNYSSELNVNALELDDSALYLCASNKGGGAHYGYTFGSGTRLTVV.

This clone has a handful of counts. The chain carries TRBV27 and TRBJ2-3; maybe TRBD2 (6 bases). The CDR3 sequence is 12 residues long. Germline CDR1 is MNHEY and CDR2 is SMNVEV (reference sequence). V gave up 7 bases and J gave up 6 bases, with 11 bases separating them. The CDR3 coding sequence is TGTGCCAGCAACACGGGGGACGATACGCAGTATTTT. This sequence encodes CASNTGDDTQYF.

This rearrangement joins TRBV5-4 to TRBJ1-6; perhaps TRBD1 as D (5 bases). Deletions cut 4 bases from V and 5 bases from J, with 13 bases between. Germline lookup yields CDR1 SGHNT and CDR2 YYREEE (reference sequence). The CDR3 has 15 residues. The CDR3 coding sequence is TGTGCCAGCAGCATCGGGACTGATAATAATTCACCCCTCCACTTT. This gives the protein CASSIGTDNNSPLHF. Together with reference TRBV5-4 and TRBJ1-6, the CDR3 gives the full variable domain: ETGVTQSPTHLIKTRGQQVTLRCSSQSGHNTVSWYQQALGQGPQFIFQYYREEENGRGNFPPRFSGLQFPNYSSELNVNALELDDSALYLCASSIGTDNNSPLHFGNGTRLTVT.

The CDR3 here is CASSQARRHNEQFF. In nucleotides, the CDR3 is TGCGCCAGCAGCCAAGCAAGAAGGCACAATGAGCAGTTCTTC. This rearrangement joins TRBV4-1 to TRBJ2-1; D not certain. Trimming shortened V by 1 base and J by 5 bases, and 9 bases separated the two germline ends. The germline V gene has CDR1 MGHRA and CDR2 YSYEKL. This CDR3 region has 14 residues.

This clone appeared a single time. V is TRBV3-1 (or the pseudogene TRBV3-2) and J is TRBJ2-2; no clear D gene. From germline, CDR1 is LGHDT and CDR2 YNNKEL (reference sequence). The V end lost 1 base, the J end lost 1 base, and 4 bases lay between the germline ends. CDR3 size: 14 residues. The CDR3 here is CASSQGGNTGELFF. Here the CDR3 DNA reads TGTGCCAGCAGCCAAGGTGGGAACACCGGGGAGCTGTTTTTT.

The chain employs TRBV19 and TRBJ1-1; 7 bases line up with TRBD1. Germline-derived CDR1 and CDR2 are LNHDA and SQIVND (reference sequence). This CDR3 is built from 14 residues. V trimming: 7 bases; J trimming: 2 bases; junction bases outside the gene matches: 7. CDR3 residues: CASTRQGGNTEAFF. The DNA of the CDR3 is TGTGCCAGTACCCGACAGGGAGGAAACACTGAAGCTTTCTTT.

The V call is TRBV10-3, the J call TRBJ2-6; D is undetermined. V lost 3 bases and J lost 0, with 15 bases in between. CDR3 length: 18 residues. Germline CDR1 and CDR2: ENHRY and SYGVKD. CDR3 coding DNA: TGTGCCATCAGTGATTTTGGGCAGCATAGCTCTGGGGCCAACGTCCTGACTTTC. It encodes CAISDFGQHSSGANVLTF.

The V gene is TRBV6-2 or TRBV6-3, the J gene TRBJ2-7; 12 bases align to TRBD2. CDR3 length: 17 amino acids. V lost 2 bases, J lost 3 bases, and 8 bases stayed unmatched. CDR1 MNHEY and CDR2 SVGEGT come from the germline V gene. CDR3: CASSYRTSGTWGYEQYF. CDR3 bases: TGTGCCAGCAGTTACCGGACTAGCGGGACTTGGGGCTACGAGCAGTACTTC.

V usage is TRBV15 and J usage is TRBJ1-2, with D unresolved. Germline values: CDR1 LNHNV, CDR2 YYDKDF (reference sequence). Trimming left V 4 bases short and J 4 bases short, with 10 bases between. There are 13 residues in the CDR3. The CDR3 DNA reads as TGTGCCACCAGCAACGCAGGACCCTATGGCTACACCTTC. Translated, it gives CATSNAGPYGYTF.

In this sample, this clone turned up once. This chain joins TRBV18 and TRBJ1-1, with D possibly matching TRBD1 (6 bases). Trimming took off 6 bases at V and 0 bases at J, with 14 bases between the two ends. This CDR3 spans 15 amino acids. CDR1 is KGHSH and CDR2 is LQKENI in the germline V gene. CDR3 sequence reads: CASSPGQLLNTEAFF. The CDR3, as DNA: TGTGCCAGCTCGCCAGGACAGCTTTTGAACACTGAAGCTTTCTTT.

The gene calls are TRBV10-1 and TRBJ2-1; D perhaps matches TRBD1 (6 bases). Trimming removed 6 bases at V and 0 bases at J, with 21 bases between. The CDR3 contains 18 residues. Per germline, CDR1 WNHNN and CDR2 SYGVQD (reference sequence). The CDR3 DNA is TGCGCCAGCAGAAAAAGGACAGTTCCCCGGAGCTCCTACAATGAGCAGTTCTTC. Its protein is CASRKRTVPRSSYNEQFF.

CDR3 bases: TGTGCCAGCAGCCAAATGACAGGACGGGGTGAAAAACTGTTTTTT. It specifies CASSQMTGRGEKLFF. V gene TRBV14 combines with J gene TRBJ1-4, with a tentative D call TRBD1 (6 bases). The CDR3 length is 15 residues. The germline V gene encodes CDR1 SGHDN and CDR2 FVKESK. The ends were cut back, 2 bases at V and 7 bases at J, with 14 bases in the middle.

The chain employs TRBV5-1 and TRBJ2-2; D remains unclear. The CDR3 has 14 residues. With 1 base removed from V and 7 bases from J, the gap between germline ends came to 11 bases. Per germline, CDR1 SGHRS and CDR2 YFSETQ. The CDR3 spells CASSLTESGGELFF. Written as DNA, the CDR3 is TGCGCCAGCAGCTTGACAGAATCAGGCGGGGAGCTGTTTTTT.

The V gene is TRBV6-5, the J gene TRBJ1-6, with 7 bases aligning to TRBD1. Germline V lookup: CDR1 MNHEY, CDR2 SVGAGI. CDR3 length equals 16 residues. The J segment lost 9 bases and the V segment lost 2 bases, leaving 10 bases of the junction unmatched. The CDR3 spells CASSYTLTGTSSPLHF. In nucleotides, the CDR3 is TGTGCCAGCAGTTACACACTGACAGGGACGAGTTCACCCCTCCACTTT.

V gene TRBV18 combines with J gene TRBJ2-2; D is ambiguous. Per germline, CDR1 KGHSH and CDR2 LQKENI. The CDR3 runs to 15 residues. The V and J ends lost 3 bases and 6 bases respectively, with 14 bases between them. The CDR3 is CASSPISSGAGELFF. The CDR3 bases are TGTGCCAGCTCACCTATTTCGTCCGGAGCCGGGGAGCTGTTTTTT.